These T cell receptor beta chains were read from a single sample in a study of blood T cell repertoires in COVID-19. Measured with immunoSEQ multiplex PCR; TCRdb has only the in-frame clones, and not every one. Of about 48,000 clones in the sample, roughly four fifths were seen once. Sequenced: peripheral blood. The receptors shown here come from a man aged 40-50 years with acute or convalescent COVID-19. The CDR3 runs from the conserved cysteine through the conserved F or W. D genes are given only for firm matches. Clone size is given for some rows only: seen once, a few or many times, or a class if the clone is expanded.

abundance | j_gene | d_gene | v_gene | CDR3nt | CDR3aa
NA | TRBJ1-1 | TRBD1 | TRBV25-1 | TGTGCCAGCAGTGAATGGGGGACAGGGGCTGAAGCTTTCTTT | CASSEWGTGAEAFF
NA | TRBJ2-3 | TRBD1 | TRBV24-1 | TGTGCCACCAGCAATCCCAGACAACAGGGGGAGAGGGTAGATACGCAGTATTTT | CATSNPRQQGERVDTQYF
few | TRBJ2-7 | NA | TRBV3-1/TRBV3-2 | TGTGCCAGCAGCCAAGAGACATACTCCTACGAGCAGTACTTC | CASSQETYSYEQYF
NA | TRBJ2-7 | NA | TRBV6-6 | TGTGCCAGCAGCAGAAACAGGGCCCACGAGCAGTACTTC | CASSRNRAHEQYF
NA | TRBJ1-4 | NA | TRBV20-1 | TGCAGTGCTAGGGGGGGAGAAAAACTGTTTTTT | CSARGGEKLFF
NA | TRBJ2-7 | NA | TRBV28 | TGTGCCAGCAGTTTACCCGACACCCGCTACGAGCAGTACTTC | CASSLPDTRYEQYF
NA | TRBJ1-1 | NA | TRBV29-1 | TGCAGCACAGGACATCCAAACACTGAAGCTTTCTTT | CSTGHPNTEAFF
NA | TRBJ2-7 | TRBD1 | TRBV12-3/TRBV12-4 | TGTGCCAGCAGTTCGACAGGGCACGAGCAGTACTTC | CASSSTGHEQYF
NA | TRBJ1-2 | TRBD1 | TRBV6-2/TRBV6-3 | TGTGCCAGCAGTTCGGACAGGGGCTATGGCTACACCTTC | CASSSDRGYGYTF
NA | TRBJ2-5 | NA | TRBV19 | TGTGCCAGTAGTATGGGGCCTTTCAGGGGTCGGGGAGAGACCCAGTACTTC | CASSMGPFRGRGETQYF
once | TRBJ2-7 | NA | TRBV5-4 | TGTGCCAGCAGCTTGGCGGGAGCCGGGGCCTACGAGCAGTACTTC | CASSLAGAGAYEQYF
NA | TRBJ1-2 | NA | TRBV28 | TGTGCCAGCAGTTTGTCCAGGGCCTATGGCTACACCTTC | CASSLSRAYGYTF
NA | TRBJ1-2 | TRBD1 | TRBV30 | TGTGCCTGGAGTGACGAGGATTGGGCGCCTACAGGGGTTAGGGATTTCTATGGCTACACCTTC | CAWSDEDWAPTGVRDFYGYTF
NA | TRBJ1-4 | NA | TRBV4-1 | TGCGCCAGCAGCCATACACGCGGGGAAGAAAAACTGTTTTTT | CASSHTRGEEKLFF
NA | TRBJ1-1 | NA | TRBV24-1 | TGTGCCACCAGTGATTCAAGAACGGGGAACACTGAAGCTTTCTTT | CATSDSRTGNTEAFF
NA | TRBJ1-2 | TRBD1 | TRBV7-2 | TGTGCCAGCAGACCACAGGGGGAGTATGGCTACACCTTC | CASRPQGEYGYTF
NA | TRBJ2-7 | TRBD1 | TRBV6-6 | TGTGCCAGCAGTACAGGACAGGGGGGTCTCTACGAGCAGTACTTC | CASSTGQGGLYEQYF
once | TRBJ1-1 | NA | TRBV6-2/TRBV6-3 | TGTGCCAGCAGTTACGCAGGGTTAAGCACTGAAGCTTTCTTT | CASSYAGLSTEAFF
NA | TRBJ1-2 | NA | TRBV12-3/TRBV12-4 | TGTGCCAGCAGTTTAGGTCCAGGGTTTCGCTACACCTTC | CASSLGPGFRYTF